Shown below are 31 T cell receptor beta chains from a single sample sequenced in a study of regulatory T cells in long-lasting Graves disease. Time point reported: persistent/refractory GD, antithyroid drugs over 5 years with positive TRAb. RNA isolated from PBMCs was used to make the TCR library. Construction of TCR beta libraries relied on iRepertoire HTBI primers and on Arm-PCR targeting CDR3 regions. TCRdb re-analysed the multiplex PCR reads in MiXCR, keeping a single row per CDR3 protein. The sample has about 660,000 distinct CDR3 sequences; around 30% are singletons. The input for sequencing was peripheral blood mononuclear cells (PBMCs), taken when the disease was refractory, from a patient treated with antithyroid drugs. These receptors all stem from a female donor with Graves disease.

There are a few counts of this clonotype. This rearrangement joins TRBV4-1 to TRBJ1-1, with 7 positions matching TRBD1. The CDR3 has 14 amino acids. V lost 2 bases, J lost 4 bases, and 4 bases stayed unmatched. Germline lookup yields CDR1 MGHRA and CDR2 YSYEKL. CDR3 amino acids: CASSQPTGSTEAFF. As DNA, the CDR3 is TGCGCCAGCAGCCAACCGACAGGGTCCACTGAAGCTTTCTTT.

This chain uses TRBV3-1 with TRBJ1-1, with D perhaps matching TRBD1 (6 bases). This CDR3 is 12 amino acids long. Germline loops: CDR1 LGHDT, CDR2 YNNKEL (reference sequence). V shed 0 bases and J shed 13 bases, with 12 bases lying between them. CDR3: CASSQEGQGNFF. CDR3 in DNA: TGTGCCAGCAGCCAAGAAGGGCAGGGGAATTTCTTT.

This clonotype occurred once. The chain employs TRBV3-1 and TRBJ1-5, with D possibly being TRBD1 (6 bases). V shed 4 bases and J shed 0 bases, with 10 bases lying between them. Germline values: CDR1 LGHDT, CDR2 YNNKEL (reference sequence). This CDR3 comprises 15 residues. CDR3: CASSPAGASNQPQHF. CDR3 DNA sequence: TGTGCCAGCAGCCCCGCGGGGGCTAGCAATCAGCCCCAGCATTTT. Together with reference TRBV3-1 and TRBJ1-5, the CDR3 gives the full variable domain: DTAVSQTPKYLVTQMGNDKSIKCEQNLGHDTMYWYKQDSKKFLKIMFSYNNKELIINETVPNRFSPKSPDKAHLNLHINSLELGDSAVYFCASSPAGASNQPQHFGDGTRLSIL.

This clonotype was counted only a few times. The V and J genes are TRBV12-3 or TRBV12-4 and TRBJ2-7; 11 bases match TRBD1. The CDR3 totals 15 residues. V gave up 3 bases and J gave up 2 bases; unmatched junction bases: 3. DNA for the CDR3: TGTGCCAGCAGTTTTAGGACAGGGGGCCCCTACGAGCAGTACTTC. Amino acid sequence: CASSFRTGGPYEQYF.

The table lists this clonotype with a few counts. The chain uses TRBV29-1 and TRBJ1-4; TRBD1 might be the D (6 bases). The CDR3 is 14 residues long. V lost 2 bases and J lost 7, with 14 bases in between. The V gene's germline CDR1 is SQVTM and CDR2 ANQGSEA. For the CDR3, the DNA is TGCAGCGTTGAACCCGGCAGGGGTGGTGAAAAACTGTTTTTT. It encodes CSVEPGRGGEKLFF.

At least ten counts were recorded for this clonotype. CDR3 DNA: TGTGCCAGCAGTTTAGTGACTCGGAATGGCTACACCTTC. Its translation: CASSLVTRNGYTF. The V gene is TRBV28, the J gene TRBJ1-2; D gene ambiguous. The V end was cut by 2 bases, the J end by 6 bases, with 10 bases between. Germline assignment: CDR1 MDHEN and CDR2 SYDVKM. CDR3 size: 13 residues.

The rearrangement links TRBV4-2 to TRBJ1-5; TRBD1 aligns across 7 bases. Germline CDR1 reads LGHNA; CDR2 reads YNFKEQ. The CDR3 spans 16 residues. J lost 3 bases, V lost 0 bases, and 5 bases had no gene match. CDR3 loop: CASSQDRGNNNQPQHF. In DNA, the CDR3 is TGTGCCAGCAGCCAAGACAGGGGGAACAACAATCAGCCCCAGCATTTT.

The rearrangement uses TRBV11-2 and TRBJ2-7, with TRBD2 matching over 10 bases. Germline CDR1 SGHAT, CDR2 FQNNGV. V lost 4 bases and J lost 2; bases outside the gene matches: 5. The length of the CDR3 is 15 residues. The CDR3 bases are TGTGCCAGCAGCTCCGGACTAGCGGCCGCCTACGAGCAGTACTTC. Translated, it gives CASSSGLAAAYEQYF.

This clonotype was found many times. The chain carries TRBV2 and TRBJ2-5; D might be TRBD1 or TRBD2, each matching 5 bases. The CDR3 totals 15 residues. Trimming took 5 bases from V and 2 from J, leaving 15 bases between them. The V gene's germline CDR1 is SNHLY and CDR2 FYNNEI. Here the CDR3 DNA reads TGTGCCAGCAGTCGAAACACGGGGCGGCAAGAGACCCAGTACTTC. Residues: CASSRNTGRQETQYF.

This sequence joins TRBV10-3 and TRBJ1-2, with 8 nucleotides matching TRBD1. V gave up 6 bases and J gave up 4 bases; unmatched junction bases: 10. Germline V gene data show CDR1 as ENHRY and CDR2 as SYGVKD. The length of the CDR3 is 15 residues. The CDR3 is CAISDNTDRGYGYTF. CDR3 nucleotides: TGTGCCATCAGCGACAATACTGACAGGGGCTATGGCTACACCTTC.

This clonotype was counted between two and nine times. The genes are TRBV2 and TRBJ1-2; D unclear. V was cut by 6 bases and J by 7 bases, with 18 bases left in between. The CDR3 runs 14 residues. CDR1 and CDR2 (germline): SNHLY, FYNNEI. The CDR3 nucleotides are TGTGCCAGCAGCTTGGGCGAAGGACGCTCTGGCTACACCTTC. Translation gives CASSLGEGRSGYTF. Looking up the rest from reference TRBV2 and TRBJ1-2 gives the full variable domain: EPEVTQTPSHQVTQMGQEVILRCVPISNHLYFYWYRQILGQKVEFLVSFYNNEISEKSEIFDDQFSVERPDGSNFTLKIRSTKLEDSAMYFCASSLGEGRSGYTFGSGTRLTVV.

The chain has TRBV6-2 or TRBV6-3 and TRBJ2-2; D gene unclear. This CDR3 comprises 13 residues. Trimming removed 8 bases from V and 0 bases from J, with 7 bases in between. Germline values: CDR1 MNHEY, CDR2 SVGEGT. CDR3 DNA: TGTGCCAGCGTTAGGTCGAACACCGGGGAGCTGTTTTTT. Its protein product is CASVRSNTGELFF.

This clonotype was counted between two and nine times. The chain couples TRBV7-9 to TRBJ1-5, with D perhaps TRBD1 (5 bases). CDR3 size: 16 residues. Germline CDR1 and CDR2: SEHNR and FQNEAQ (reference sequence). V lost 2 bases to trimming and J lost 2 bases, with 13 bases between them. CDR3 protein: CASSLSTGTGNQPQHF. CDR3 bases: TGTGCCAGCAGCTTATCCACAGGAACAGGCAATCAGCCCCAGCATTTT. Using reference TRBV7-9 and TRBJ1-5 for the parts outside the CDR3, the full variable domain is DTGVSQNPRHKITKRGQNVTFRCDPISEHNRLYWYRQTLGQGPEFLTYFQNEAQLEKSRLLSDRFSAERPKGSFSTLEIQRTEQGDSAMYLCASSLSTGTGNQPQHFGDGTRLSIL.

This clonotype has a count of ten or more. V is TRBV28 and J is TRBJ1-4; maybe TRBD1 (5 bases). Germline CDR1 and CDR2: MDHEN and SYDVKM. With 5 bases removed from V and 13 bases from J, the gap between germline ends came to 23 bases. CDR3 length: 15 residues. The CDR3: CASSRTWGRDVRLFF. The CDR3 DNA reads as TGTGCCAGCAGTCGAACCTGGGGCAGGGATGTGAGACTGTTTTTT.

This clonotype appeared a few times. This sequence joins TRBV2 and TRBJ2-7; D gene unclear. Germline CDR1 reads SNHLY; CDR2 reads FYNNEI. Between the trimmed V and J ends, which lost 8 bases and 0 bases, there was a span of 5 bases. The CDR3 consists of 11 residues. This chain's CDR3 is CASLYSYEQYF. CDR3 nucleotides: TGTGCCAGCCTTTACTCCTACGAGCAGTACTTC.

The V call is TRBV28, the J call TRBJ2-2, with TRBD2 identical over 12 bases. The junction had 2 bases not matched to a gene; V was cut back by 6 bases and J by 0 bases. The CDR3 spans 16 residues. The germline CDR1 and CDR2 sequences are MDHEN and SYDVKM. CDR3 sequence reads: CASSRTSGANTGELFF. CDR3 bases: TGTGCCAGCAGCCGGACTAGCGGGGCGAACACCGGGGAGCTGTTTTTT.

This clonotype appeared a few times. V usage is TRBV7-2 and J usage is TRBJ2-3, with 9 positions matching TRBD2. V was pared by 4 bases and J by 2 bases, with 7 bases of the junction left unmatched. This CDR3 region has 16 residues. The germline CDR1 and CDR2 sequences are SGHTA and FQGNSA. This CDR3 reads CASSSGAGGPTDTQYF. For the CDR3, the DNA is TGTGCCAGCAGCTCCGGCGCGGGAGGGCCCACAGATACGCAGTATTTT. Using reference TRBV7-2 and TRBJ2-3 for the parts outside the CDR3, the full variable domain is GAGVSQSPSNKVTEKGKDVELRCDPISGHTALYWYRQSLGQGLEFLIYFQGNSAPDKSGLPSDRFSAERTGGSVSTLTIQRTQQEDSAVYLCASSSGAGGPTDTQYFGPGTRLTVL.

This clonotype was counted between two and nine times. V gene TRBV5-1 combines with J gene TRBJ2-7; weak D call: TRBD2 (6 bases). Germline loops: CDR1 SGHRS, CDR2 YFSETQ. The CDR3 sequence is 12 residues long. V was cut by 2 bases and J by 6 bases, with 9 bases left in between. The CDR3: CASSFAGGEQYF. CDR3 sequence (DNA): TGCGCCAGCAGCTTTGCCGGGGGCGAGCAGTACTTC.

This clonotype has a handful of counts. This chain joins TRBV7-9 and TRBJ1-5; D unclear. Between the trimmed V and J ends, which lost 3 bases and 5 bases, there was a span of 11 bases. The CDR3 consists of 14 residues. Germline CDR1 and CDR2: SEHNR and FQNEAQ (reference sequence). CDR3 sequence (DNA): TGTGCCAGCAGCTTGAAAGGGTCGGATCAGCCCCAGCATTTT. It codes for CASSLKGSDQPQHF.

CDR3 sequence: CASSYVGGGVTEAFF. DNA of the CDR3: TGTGCCAGCAGCTACGTGGGTGGGGGGGTCACTGAAGCTTTCTTT. This chain connects TRBV3-1 to TRBJ1-1; D is perhaps TRBD1 (5 bases). Trimming took off 5 bases at V and 4 bases at J, with 17 bases between the two ends. The germline CDR1 and CDR2 sequences are LGHDT and YNNKEL (reference sequence). This CDR3 spans 15 amino acids.

The chain joins TRBV28 to TRBJ1-3; D remains ambiguous. V lost 2 bases, J lost 1 base, and 6 bases lay in between. Germline CDR1 reads MDHEN; CDR2 reads SYDVKM. The CDR3 length is 14 residues. This CDR3 reads CASSLAASGNTIYF. The CDR3 nucleotides are TGTGCCAGCAGTTTAGCGGCTTCTGGAAACACCATATATTTT.

This chain connects TRBV6-1 to TRBJ1-3; 7 nucleotides line up with TRBD1. CDR3 length: 16 amino acids. The V and J ends lost 9 bases and 2 bases, in that order; junction bases with no gene match: 13. Per germline, CDR1 MNHNS and CDR2 SASEGT. The CDR3 DNA reads as TGTGCCAGGATTAAGACAGGGAGAGGACCTGGAAACACCATATATTTT. This encodes CARIKTGRGPGNTIYF.

The sample holds many counts of this clonotype. At one end the junction does not follow the germline gene, possibly because of a read error. The gene calls are TRBV5-1 and TRBJ1-2; D is unclear. The CDR3 contains 13 residues. CDR1 and CDR2 (germline): SGHRS, YFSETQ. As DNA, the CDR3 is TGTGCCAGCAGCCAAGACTCGTTTTATGGCTACACCTTC. Protein: CASSQDSFYGYTF. The whole variable domain, filled in from reference TRBV5-1 and TRBJ1-2, reads KAGVTQTPRYLIKTRGQQVTLSCSPISGHRSVSWYQQTPGQGLQFLFEYFSETQRNKGNFPGRFSGRQFSNSRSEMNVSTLELGDSALYLCASSQDSFYGYTFGSGTRLTVV.

The sample holds many counts of this clonotype. J is TRBJ2-5 and V is TRBV2; the D gene is possibly TRBD2 (6 bases). V dropped 3 bases and J dropped 5 bases, with 16 bases sitting between them. Germline V lookup: CDR1 SNHLY, CDR2 FYNNEI. The CDR3 contains 15 residues. DNA for the CDR3: TGTGCCAGCAGTGAGGTCGGAGGGCCACCTGAGACCCAGTACTTC. It specifies CASSEVGGPPETQYF.

This clonotype was seen once. The chain carries TRBV5-1 and TRBJ2-7; tentative D call: TRBD2 (5 bases). V lost 5 bases, J lost 5 bases, and 17 bases lay in between. Germline loops: CDR1 SGHRS, CDR2 YFSETQ. CDR3 size: 14 residues. CDR3 sequence (DNA): TGCGCCAGCAGTGAAACAGTAATACTAGACGAGCAGTACTTC. This gives the protein CASSETVILDEQYF.

J is TRBJ1-2 and V is TRBV18; D uncertain. The CDR3 has 12 residues. Trimming shortened V by 4 bases and J by 8 bases, and 11 bases separated the two germline ends. The germline gives CDR1 KGHSH, CDR2 LQKENI. CDR3 protein: CASSQGSEGYTF. In DNA form, the CDR3 reads TGTGCCAGCTCACAGGGAAGTGAGGGCTACACCTTC.

This clonotype was seen only a few times. This sequence joins TRBV3-1 and TRBJ1-5, with D hard to call. Germline V lookup: CDR1 LGHDT, CDR2 YNNKEL (reference sequence). Trimming shortened V by 2 bases and J by 9 bases, and 11 bases separated the two germline ends. CDR3 length: 13 residues. The CDR3: CASSQSTRSPQHF. Here the CDR3 DNA reads TGTGCCAGCAGCCAAAGTACTAGGTCGCCCCAGCATTTT.

This clonotype has just a few counts. CDR3 region: CASSSDGEYQPQHF. The DNA for the CDR3 is TGTGCCAGCAGTTCGGACGGAGAGTATCAGCCCCAGCATTTT. The rearrangement joins TRBV27 to TRBJ1-5, with D unclear. From germline, CDR1 is MNHEY and CDR2 SMNVEV (reference sequence). V gave up 4 bases and J gave up 5 bases, with 12 bases separating them. The CDR3 contains 14 residues.

Notes on this clonotype: A read error is possible here, since a much larger clone lies one base away. The gene calls are TRBV12-3 or TRBV12-4 and TRBJ1-5; 7 bases match TRBD1. Germline trimming cut 1 base from V and 4 bases from J; bases unmatched to any gene: 16. The CDR3 contains 19 residues. CDR3 in amino acids: CASSLGLGQAGSMNQPQHF. The CDR3 DNA reads TGTGCCAGCAGTTTAGGACTTGGACAGGCGGGATCGATGAATCAGCCCCAGCATTTT.

The table lists this clonotype with a few counts. CDR3 coding DNA: TGCGCCAGCGGAGGGACTAACCCATCCTACGAGCAGTACTTC. It codes for CASGGTNPSYEQYF. The chain is built from TRBV5-1 and TRBJ2-7, with 7 bases that match TRBD2. J was trimmed by 1 base and V by 7 bases; bases with no gene match: 8. The CDR3 is made up of 14 amino acids. CDR1 is SGHRS and CDR2 is YFSETQ in the germline V gene.

The chain employs TRBV6-4 and TRBJ2-1; 12 bases map to TRBD2. CDR1 MRHNA and CDR2 SNTAGT come from the germline V gene. V was pared by 5 bases and J by 5 bases, with 4 bases of the junction left unmatched. The CDR3 loop spans 15 amino acids. CDR3 region: CASSYRTSGNNEQFF. The CDR3 DNA is TGTGCCAGCAGTTACAGGACTAGCGGGAACAATGAGCAGTTCTTC.